This T cell receptor beta chain is drawn from a study of T-cell reconstitution after alpha-beta-depleted transplantation in children (dated by TCRdb to the mid-2010s). For the study in its entirety: The study quantitatively tracked T-cell immune reconstitution after TCRalphabeta/CD19-depleted allogeneic hematopoietic cell transplantation in children using TCR repertoire profiling.

This clonotype was seen once. The antigen this receptor binds is unknown. Base quality data are lacking; no much larger clone is found one base away. Libraries were prepared through PCR. The listed sequencing device is Illumina HiSeq 2500. TCR libraries were prepared with molecular barcoding, using unique molecular identifiers to normalize TCRbeta repertoire quantification. TCRdb reanalyzed the raw reads on its own, using fastp at Q25 for trimming and MiXCR for clone calling, and kept in-frame beta chains. Rows with a matching CDR3 protein are joined into one entry that keeps the most common DNA and genes. This sample is represented by about 540,000 distinct CDR3 sequences; 15% to 20% of them were singletons. 2.5% to 4% of the sample lies in the top ten. V has 2 bases trimmed and J has 2 bases trimmed; junction bases matching no gene number 2. The CDR3 covers 15 residues, taking in both the cysteine and the phenylalanine. Only CDR3 DNA is held: 45 bases, read in frame from base 1. The CDR1 and CDR2 encoded by the germline V gene (reference sequence) are MNHEY and SMNVEV.

The source is a human donor who donated a stem cell graft to a child with acute lymphoblastic leukemia. This material consisted of PBMCs from the stem cell graft donor, taken from the stem cell graft. In this chain, TRBV27 is recombined with TRBJ1-3; the central 8 bases match TRBD1. The DNA sequence reads TGTGCCAGCAGTTTAACAGGGGGTGCTGGAAACACCATATATTTT. It translates to CASSLTGGAGNTIYF.